These 27 T cell receptor beta chains came from one sample sequenced in a study of blood T cell repertoires in COVID-19. The data were produced by immunoSEQ multiplex PCR, yet TCRdb's version contains in-frame clones alone and is incomplete. Altogether about 97,000 clones are present, around nine tenths being singletons, with the ten largest covering 15% to 17%. Sequencing input: peripheral blood. Receptors originate from a human donor in a cohort sampled during active COVID-19.

V is TRBV18 and J is TRBJ1-4; D gene ambiguous. The germline V gene encodes CDR1 KGHSH and CDR2 LQKENI. The CDR3 is 13 amino acids. The V end was cut by 6 bases, the J end by 6 bases, with 11 bases between. CDR3 nucleotide sequence: TGTGCCAGCTCCCCCGTCCGGGATGAAAAACTGTTTTTT. Its translation is CASSPVRDEKLFF.

The chain recombines TRBV7-3 with TRBJ2-1, with 8 bases lining up with TRBD1. Per germline, CDR1 SGHTA and CDR2 FQGTGA. The CDR3 extends over 15 amino acids. Losses at the gene ends were 5 bases for V and 5 bases for J; bases not matched to a gene: 8. The CDR3 is CASSKDRAGHNEQFF. Written as DNA, the CDR3 is TGTGCCAGCAGCAAGGACAGGGCGGGTCACAATGAGCAGTTCTTC.

V gene TRBV6-6 combines with J gene TRBJ1-1, with 7 positions matching TRBD1. This CDR3 has 15 amino acids. V gave up 4 bases and J gave up 0 bases; unmatched junction bases: 5. Germline V CDR1 and CDR2: MNHNY, SVGAGI (reference sequence). The DNA of the CDR3 is TGTGCCAGCAGTTTCCGGACAGGCCTGAACACTGAAGCTTTCTTT. It codes for CASSFRTGLNTEAFF.

Points on this clone: The junction departs from the called germline gene at one end, perhaps through a read error. The CDR3 DNA sequence: TGCGCCAGCACTACGAGAGGGGGCAGGGTTCCGCTCTTC. It yields the protein CASTTRGGRVPLF. The rearrangement uses TRBV23-1 and TRBJ2-1, with TRBD1 identical over 7 bases. TRBV23-1 is an open reading frame whose function is uncertain. The CDR3 length is 13 residues.

The chain carries TRBV6-5 and TRBJ1-4; 7 nucleotides match TRBD1. The CDR3 runs to 13 residues. With V trimmed by 6 bases and J by 6 bases, 4 bases remained unmatched. The germline CDR1 and CDR2 sequences are MNHEY and SVGAGI. CDR3 sequence reads: CASSQDRDEKLFF. The CDR3 DNA follows: TGTGCCAGCAGCCAAGACAGGGATGAAAAACTGTTTTTT.

This clone was detected only once. The chain recombines TRBV4-3 with TRBJ2-3; 9 bases are shared with TRBD1. Trimming took 4 bases from V and 3 from J; bases not matched to a gene: 5. The germline CDR1 and CDR2 sequences are LGHNA and YSLEER. The CDR3 is 15 amino acids. CDR3 region: CASSLRDRETDTQYF. The CDR3 DNA reads as TGCGCCAGCAGCCTCCGGGACAGGGAGACAGATACGCAGTATTTT.

The rearrangement uses TRBV5-8 and TRBJ2-2, with D hard to call. Germline V gives CDR1 SGHTS, CDR2 YDEGEE. The germline V and J ends were trimmed by 0 bases and 1 base, with 7 bases remaining between them. This CDR3 contains 15 residues. CDR3 DNA: TGTGCCAGCAGCTTGGCCAGGAAGAACACCGGGGAGCTGTTTTTT. This codes for CASSLARKNTGELFF.

The chain links TRBV27 to TRBJ2-1; tentative D call: TRBD2 (6 bases). Germline CDR1 is MNHEY and CDR2 is SMNVEV (reference sequence). The length of the CDR3 is 17 residues. V lost 2 bases, J lost 5 bases, and 19 bases lay in between. Written as DNA, the CDR3 is TGTGCCAGCAGTTTAGACCCTGTGGGGGGAGGAGACAATGAGCAGTTCTTC. It encodes CASSLDPVGGGDNEQFF.

V is TRBV27 and J is TRBJ1-2, with 7 bases fitting TRBD1. Per the germline V gene, CDR1 is MNHEY and CDR2 is SMNVEV (reference sequence). The J segment lost 4 bases and the V segment lost 5 bases, leaving 4 bases of the junction unmatched. The CDR3 loop spans 13 amino acids. CDR3 coding DNA: TGTGCCAGCAGTATAGGGGGCGGCTATGGCTACACCTTC. This translates into CASSIGGGYGYTF.

The chain is built from TRBV4-1 and TRBJ2-7; the match to TRBD1 covers 10 bases. The CDR3 loop spans 15 amino acids. The germline V gene encodes CDR1 MGHRA and CDR2 YSYEKL. After removal of 3 bases from V and 2 bases from J, the junction contained 4 bases not matched to a gene. This CDR3 is CASSHPGTGAYEQYF. CDR3 in DNA: TGCGCCAGCAGCCACCCCGGGACAGGGGCCTACGAGCAGTACTTC.

This clone was observed once. The CDR3 DNA reads TGTGCCAGCAGACCGCGGGACAGACCCGTGTGGGATGAGCAGTTCTTC. The encoded protein is CASRPRDRPVWDEQFF. The genes are TRBV5-6 and TRBJ2-1, with TRBD1 as a possible D gene (7 bases). Trimming stripped 5 bases from V and 8 bases from J, with 23 bases between. The CDR3 has 16 residues. Germline V gives CDR1 SGHDT, CDR2 YYEEEE.

This clone was found once. J is TRBJ1-1 and V is TRBV18; 7 bases are a match to TRBD1. Germline CDR1 KGHSH, CDR2 LQKENI. This CDR3 has 14 amino acids. V lost 2 bases to trimming and J lost 6 bases; unmatched junction nucleotides: 6. In nucleotides, the CDR3 is TGTGCCAGCTCACCATTCGGAGACAGGGCTGAAGCTTTCTTT. Protein product: CASSPFGDRAEAFF.

The chain links TRBV29-1 to TRBJ1-2; D unresolved. Germline lookup yields CDR1 SQVTM and CDR2 ANQGSEA. The CDR3 runs to 11 residues. V shed 4 bases and J shed 4 bases, with 7 bases lying between them. In nucleotides, the CDR3 is TGCAGCGTTGTCACAGCCTATGGCTACACCTTC. It codes for CSVVTAYGYTF.

The J gene is TRBJ2-1, the V gene TRBV30; the match to TRBD1 covers 9 bases. Germline V lookup: CDR1 GTSNPN, CDR2 SVGIG (reference sequence). The CDR3 has 15 amino acids. J lost 2 bases, V lost 4 bases, and 6 bases had no gene match. The CDR3 region has the DNA TGTGCCTGGACCAACGACAGGGGGGCCTACAATGAGCAGTTCTTC. It translates to CAWTNDRGAYNEQFF.

The V call is TRBV18, the J call TRBJ2-3, with 8 positions matching TRBD2. Germline V CDR1 and CDR2: KGHSH, LQKENI. The ends lost 0 bases at V and 3 bases at J; junction bases unmatched: 5. The CDR3 sequence is 16 residues long. Written as DNA, the CDR3 is TGTGCCAGCTCACCACCCGGCGGGAGGAAAACAGATACGCAGTATTTT. It encodes CASSPPGGRKTDTQYF. Based on the CDR3 plus reference TRBV18 and TRBJ2-3, the full variable domain is NAGVMQNPRHLVRRRGQEARLRCSPMKGHSHVYWYRQLPEEGLKFMVYLQKENIIDESGMPKERFSAEFPKEGPSILRIQQVVRGDSAAYFCASSPPGGRKTDTQYFGPGTRLTVL.

The J gene is TRBJ1-2, the V gene TRBV14; D unresolved. Germline CDR1 reads SGHDN; CDR2 reads FVKESK. This CDR3 has 13 amino acids. With 1 base removed from V and 3 bases from J, the gap between germline ends came to 6 bases. The CDR3 protein is CASSQGRDYGYTF. In DNA form, the CDR3 reads TGTGCCAGCAGCCAAGGGCGGGACTATGGCTACACCTTC. Together with reference TRBV14 and TRBJ1-2, the CDR3 gives the full variable domain: EAGVTQFPSHSVIEKGQTVTLRCDPISGHDNLYWYRRVMGKEIKFLLHFVKESKQDESGMPNNRFLAERTGGTYSTLKVQPAELEDSGVYFCASSQGRDYGYTFGSGTRLTVV.

The V call is TRBV3-1 (or the pseudogene TRBV3-2), the J call TRBJ2-3; 11 nucleotides line up with TRBD1. The CDR3 has 17 residues. The J segment lost 4 bases and the V segment lost 4 bases, leaving 10 bases of the junction unmatched. Germline CDR1 reads LGHDT; CDR2 reads YNNKEL (reference sequence). The CDR3 sequence: CASSLRSRTGGSDTQYF. The CDR3 coding sequence is TGTGCCAGCAGCCTTAGAAGTCGGACAGGGGGCTCAGATACGCAGTATTTT.

The chain joins TRBV13 to TRBJ1-3; D perhaps matches TRBD1 (5 bases). The V end was cut by 5 bases, the J end by 0 bases, with 14 bases between. The CDR3 has 16 residues. Germline CDR1 reads PRHDT; CDR2 reads FYEKMQ (reference sequence). The CDR3 loop reads CASSTPTGFSGNTIYF. The CDR3 bases are TGTGCCAGCAGCACGCCCACAGGATTCTCTGGAAACACCATATATTTT.

V gene TRBV5-4 combines with J gene TRBJ2-5; TRBD2 matches 8 bases. The germline gives CDR1 SGHNT, CDR2 YYREEE (reference sequence). V shed 3 bases, J shed 4 bases, and the junction held 8 bases outside the gene matches. This CDR3 comprises 15 residues. Here the CDR3 DNA reads TGTGCCAGCAGCTATAGCGGGGATTCTTTAGAGACCCAGTACTTC. Translation: CASSYSGDSLETQYF.

The count of this clone is one. The chain joins TRBV2 to TRBJ2-5, with a possible D match to TRBD2 (5 bases). CDR1 and CDR2 (germline): SNHLY, FYNNEI. V lost 5 bases and J lost 5, with 12 bases in between. This CDR3 contains 13 residues. The CDR3 region has the DNA TGTGCCAGCAGTCCGGTTCCGGGGGAGACCCAGTACTTC. Encoded protein: CASSPVPGETQYF.

The chain links TRBV2 to TRBJ2-7, with 9 bases identical to TRBD1. CDR1 and CDR2 (germline): SNHLY, FYNNEI. The V gene end was trimmed by 9 bases and the J gene end by 2 bases; junction bases not matched to a gene: 8. The CDR3 consists of 14 residues. The CDR3 DNA reads TGTGCCAGTCAGAAGACAGGGGGTCCCTACGAGCAGTACTTC. This sequence encodes CASQKTGGPYEQYF.

This chain joins TRBV6-2 or TRBV6-3 and TRBJ1-5, with 9 bases identical to TRBD1. The V segment lost 0 bases and the J segment 5 bases; nucleotides outside the gene matches: 5. The germline V gene encodes CDR1 MNHEY and CDR2 SVGEGT. The CDR3 consists of 16 residues. The CDR3 spells CASSYSVRTGDQPQHF. The CDR3 coding sequence is TGTGCCAGCAGTTACTCGGTCCGGACAGGGGATCAGCCCCAGCATTTT.

This sequence joins TRBV5-4 and TRBJ2-7; 11 bases are a match to TRBD1. Germline CDR1 SGHNT, CDR2 YYREEE (reference sequence). CDR3 length: 15 residues. The junction had 7 bases not matched to a gene; V was cut back by 4 bases and J by 4 bases. The CDR3 sequence is CASSLGGQGAYEQYF. For the CDR3, the DNA is TGTGCCAGCAGCCTCGGAGGACAGGGGGCGTACGAGCAGTACTTC. Variable domain in full (rest from reference TRBV5-4 and TRBJ2-7): ETGVTQSPTHLIKTRGQQVTLRCSSQSGHNTVSWYQQALGQGPQFIFQYYREEENGRGNFPPRFSGLQFPNYSSELNVNALELDDSALYLCASSLGGQGAYEQYFGPGTRLTVT.

This clone was seen a handful of times. The rearrangement uses TRBV7-9 and TRBJ2-2, with 13 bases lining up with TRBD2. The CDR3 has 17 residues. Unmatched junction bases numbered 11, after V lost 7 bases and J lost 6 bases. CDR1 and CDR2 from the germline V gene are SEHNR and FQNEAQ (reference sequence). The CDR3 sequence: CASTSGLAGVGAGELFF. For the CDR3, the DNA is TGTGCCAGCACCTCCGGACTAGCGGGAGTAGGTGCCGGGGAGCTGTTTTTT.

The sample holds one count of this clone. The chain uses TRBV9 and TRBJ1-4, with 7 bases fitting TRBD1. The V and J ends lost 4 bases and 3 bases, in that order; junction bases with no gene match: 6. In germline, CDR1 is SGDLS, CDR2 YYNGEE. This CDR3 has 15 residues. The CDR3 reads CASSLQGLANEKLFF. CDR3 in DNA: TGTGCCAGCAGCTTACAGGGGTTGGCTAATGAAAAACTGTTTTTT.

The CDR3 loop is CSVEASGQASINEQFF. CDR3 DNA: TGCAGCGTTGAAGCCTCTGGGCAAGCTTCTATCAATGAGCAGTTCTTC. The chain uses TRBV29-1 and TRBJ2-1; D is uncertain. The CDR3 contains 16 residues. The germline V gene has CDR1 SQVTM and CDR2 ANQGSEA. The ends were cut back, 1 base at V and 6 bases at J, with 19 bases in the middle.

There are a few counts of this clone. The rearrangement joins TRBV7-9 to TRBJ1-2; 9 bases are shared with TRBD1. The CDR3 is 16 residues long. V lost 4 bases, J lost 2 bases, and 8 bases stayed unmatched. CDR1 and CDR2 from the germline V gene are SEHNR and FQNEAQ (reference sequence). CDR3 bases: TGTGCCAGCAGCTCCACGGGACAGGGTTTAAACTATGGCTACACCTTC. This encodes CASSSTGQGLNYGYTF.